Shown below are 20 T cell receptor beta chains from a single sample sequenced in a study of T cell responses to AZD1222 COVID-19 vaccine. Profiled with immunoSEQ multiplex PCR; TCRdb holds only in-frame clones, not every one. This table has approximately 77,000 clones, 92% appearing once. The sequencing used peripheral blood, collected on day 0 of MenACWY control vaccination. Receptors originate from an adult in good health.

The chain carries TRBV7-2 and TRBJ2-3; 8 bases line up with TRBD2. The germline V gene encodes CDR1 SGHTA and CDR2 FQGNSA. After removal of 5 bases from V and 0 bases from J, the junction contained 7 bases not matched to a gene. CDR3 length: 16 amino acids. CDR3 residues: CASSPRLAGSTDTQYF. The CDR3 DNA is TGTGCCAGCAGCCCCAGGCTAGCGGGTAGCACAGATACGCAGTATTTT. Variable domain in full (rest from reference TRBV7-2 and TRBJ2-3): GAGVSQSPSNKVTEKGKDVELRCDPISGHTALYWYRQSLGQGLEFLIYFQGNSAPDKSGLPSDRFSAERTGGSVSTLTIQRTQQEDSAVYLCASSPRLAGSTDTQYFGPGTRLTVL.

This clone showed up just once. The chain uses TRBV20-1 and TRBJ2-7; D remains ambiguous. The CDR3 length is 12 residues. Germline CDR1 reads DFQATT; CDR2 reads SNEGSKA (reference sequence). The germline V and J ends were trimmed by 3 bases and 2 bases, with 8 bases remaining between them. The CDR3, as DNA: TGCAGTGCTAGTACGGTAACCTACGAGCAGTACTTC. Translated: CSASTVTYEQYF.

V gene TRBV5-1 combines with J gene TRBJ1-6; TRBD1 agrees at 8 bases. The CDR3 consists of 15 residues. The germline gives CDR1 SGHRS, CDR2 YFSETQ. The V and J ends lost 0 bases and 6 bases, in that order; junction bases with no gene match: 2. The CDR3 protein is CASSLADRGNSPLHF. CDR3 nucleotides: TGCGCCAGCAGCTTGGCCGACAGGGGTAATTCACCCCTCCACTTT.

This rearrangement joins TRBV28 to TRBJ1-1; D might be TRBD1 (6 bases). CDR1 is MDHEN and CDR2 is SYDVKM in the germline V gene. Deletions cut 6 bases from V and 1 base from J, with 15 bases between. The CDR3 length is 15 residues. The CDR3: CASSPGGAGNTEAFF. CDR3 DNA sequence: TGTGCCAGCAGCCCCGGGGGGGCGGGGAACACTGAAGCTTTCTTT. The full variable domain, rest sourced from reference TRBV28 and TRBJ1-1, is DVKVTQSSRYLVKRTGEKVFLECVQDMDHENMFWYRQDPGLGLRLIYFSYDVKMKEKGDIPEGYSVSREKKERFSLILESASTNQTSMYLCASSPGGAGNTEAFFGQGTRLTVV.

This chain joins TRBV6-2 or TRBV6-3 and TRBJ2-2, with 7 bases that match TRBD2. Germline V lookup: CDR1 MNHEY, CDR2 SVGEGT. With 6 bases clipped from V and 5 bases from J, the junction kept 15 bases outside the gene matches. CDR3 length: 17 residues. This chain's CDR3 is CASSGPPSGIRTGELFF. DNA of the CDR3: TGTGCCAGCAGCGGACCTCCCAGCGGGATTCGGACCGGGGAGCTGTTTTTT.

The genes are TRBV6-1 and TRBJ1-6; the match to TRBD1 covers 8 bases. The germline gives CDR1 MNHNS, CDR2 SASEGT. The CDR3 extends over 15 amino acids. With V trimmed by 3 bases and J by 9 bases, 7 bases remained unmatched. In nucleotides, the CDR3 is TGTGCCAGCAGTGACGGACAGGGTTATGCTTCACCCCTCCACTTT. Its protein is CASSDGQGYASPLHF.

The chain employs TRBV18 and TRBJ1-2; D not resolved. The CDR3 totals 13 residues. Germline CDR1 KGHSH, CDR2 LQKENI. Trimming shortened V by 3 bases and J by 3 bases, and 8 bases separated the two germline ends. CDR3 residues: CASSPGSDYGYTF. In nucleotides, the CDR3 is TGTGCCAGCTCACCGGGCTCCGACTATGGCTACACCTTC. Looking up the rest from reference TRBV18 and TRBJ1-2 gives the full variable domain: NAGVMQNPRHLVRRRGQEARLRCSPMKGHSHVYWYRQLPEEGLKFMVYLQKENIIDESGMPKERFSAEFPKEGPSILRIQQVVRGDSAAYFCASSPGSDYGYTFGSGTRLTVV.

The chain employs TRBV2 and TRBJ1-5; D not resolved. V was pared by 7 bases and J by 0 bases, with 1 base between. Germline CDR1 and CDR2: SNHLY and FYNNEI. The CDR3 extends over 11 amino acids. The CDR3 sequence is CASNSNQPQHF. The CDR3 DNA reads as TGTGCCAGCAATAGCAATCAGCCCCAGCATTTT.

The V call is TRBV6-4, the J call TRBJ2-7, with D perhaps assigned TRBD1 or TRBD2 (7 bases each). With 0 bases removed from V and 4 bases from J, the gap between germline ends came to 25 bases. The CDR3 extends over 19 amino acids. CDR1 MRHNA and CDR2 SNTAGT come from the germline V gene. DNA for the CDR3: TGTGCCAGCAGTGACTCGGGGAGGGGGCAGGGCGGGAGCGTATACGAGCAGTACTTC. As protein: CASSDSGRGQGGSVYEQYF.

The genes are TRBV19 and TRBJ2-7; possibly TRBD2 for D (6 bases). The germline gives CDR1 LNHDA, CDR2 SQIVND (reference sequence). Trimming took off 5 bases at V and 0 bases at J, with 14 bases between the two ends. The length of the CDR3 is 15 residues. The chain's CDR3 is CASSALRLGSYEQYF. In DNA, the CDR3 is TGTGCCAGTAGTGCTTTGAGACTAGGCTCCTACGAGCAGTACTTC.

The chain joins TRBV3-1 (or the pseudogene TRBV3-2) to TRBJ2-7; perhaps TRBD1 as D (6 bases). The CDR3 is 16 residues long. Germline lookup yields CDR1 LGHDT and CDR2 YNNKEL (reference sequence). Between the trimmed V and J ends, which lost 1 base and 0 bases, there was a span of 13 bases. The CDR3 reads CASSQGQELLSYEQYF. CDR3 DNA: TGTGCCAGCAGCCAAGGACAGGAGCTCCTCTCCTACGAGCAGTACTTC.

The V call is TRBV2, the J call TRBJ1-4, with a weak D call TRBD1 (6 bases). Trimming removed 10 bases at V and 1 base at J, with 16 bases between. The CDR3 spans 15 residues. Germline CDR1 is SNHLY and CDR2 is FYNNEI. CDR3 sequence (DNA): TGTGCCACCTCTCTGTTACAGGGAACTAATGAAAAACTGTTTTTT. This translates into CATSLLQGTNEKLFF. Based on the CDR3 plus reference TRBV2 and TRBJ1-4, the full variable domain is EPEVTQTPSHQVTQMGQEVILRCVPISNHLYFYWYRQILGQKVEFLVSFYNNEISEKSEIFDDQFSVERPDGSNFTLKIRSTKLEDSAMYFCATSLLQGTNEKLFFGSGTQLSVL.

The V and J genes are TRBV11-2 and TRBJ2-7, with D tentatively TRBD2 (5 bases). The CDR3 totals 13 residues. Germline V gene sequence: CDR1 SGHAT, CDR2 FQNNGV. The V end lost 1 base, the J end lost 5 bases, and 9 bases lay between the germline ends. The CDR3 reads CASSLGRRNEQYF. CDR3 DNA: TGTGCCAGCAGCTTAGGTAGGAGGAACGAGCAGTACTTC.

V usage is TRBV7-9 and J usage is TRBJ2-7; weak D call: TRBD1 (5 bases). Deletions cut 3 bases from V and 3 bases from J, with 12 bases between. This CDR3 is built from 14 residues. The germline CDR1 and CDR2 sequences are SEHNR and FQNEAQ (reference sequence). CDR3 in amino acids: CASSLRIDSYEQYF. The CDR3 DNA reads TGTGCCAGCAGCTTGCGCATCGACAGCTACGAGCAGTACTTC.

Here the CDR3 reads CASSRRTANSNQPQHF. The CDR3, as DNA: TGTGCCAGCAGCCGCAGGACAGCTAATAGCAATCAGCCCCAGCATTTT. This chain uses TRBV5-6 with TRBJ1-5; the D gene is possibly TRBD1 (6 bases). The V and J ends lost 4 bases and 0 bases respectively, with 14 bases between them. CDR3 length equals 16 residues. CDR1 is SGHDT, CDR2 YYEEEE, per germline.

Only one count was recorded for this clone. CDR3 DNA sequence: TGTGCCAGCAGTCCACTAGCGGGGGCACCGAACACCGGGGAGCTGTTTTTT. Translation: CASSPLAGAPNTGELFF. The chain recombines TRBV14 with TRBJ2-2, with TRBD2 matching over 11 bases. This CDR3 spans 17 amino acids. V trimming: 6 bases; J trimming: 0 bases; junction bases outside the gene matches: 6. Germline V gene lookup returns CDR1 SGHDN and CDR2 FVKESK. Full variable domain (outside the CDR3, taken from reference TRBV14 and TRBJ2-2): EAGVTQFPSHSVIEKGQTVTLRCDPISGHDNLYWYRRVMGKEIKFLLHFVKESKQDESGMPNNRFLAERTGGTYSTLKVQPAELEDSGVYFCASSPLAGAPNTGELFFGEGSRLTVL.

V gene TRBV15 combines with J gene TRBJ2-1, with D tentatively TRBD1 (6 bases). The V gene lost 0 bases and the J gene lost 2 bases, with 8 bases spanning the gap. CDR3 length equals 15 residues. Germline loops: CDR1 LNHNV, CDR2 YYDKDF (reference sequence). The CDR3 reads CATSRETGAYNEQFF. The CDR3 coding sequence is TGTGCCACCAGCAGAGAGACAGGTGCCTACAATGAGCAGTTCTTC.

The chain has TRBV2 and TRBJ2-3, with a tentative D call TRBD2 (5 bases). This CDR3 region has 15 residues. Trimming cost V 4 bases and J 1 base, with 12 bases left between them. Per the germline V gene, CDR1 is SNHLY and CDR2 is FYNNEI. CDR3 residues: CASSGGLSGTDTQYF. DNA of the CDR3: TGTGCCAGCAGTGGAGGACTGTCTGGCACAGATACGCAGTATTTT.

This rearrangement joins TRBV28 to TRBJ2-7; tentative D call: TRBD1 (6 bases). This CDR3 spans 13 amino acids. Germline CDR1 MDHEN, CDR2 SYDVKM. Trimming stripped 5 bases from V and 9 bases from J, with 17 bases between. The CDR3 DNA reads TGTGCCAGCAGTCAACCGCCACAGGGCCCGCAGTACTTC. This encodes CASSQPPQGPQYF.

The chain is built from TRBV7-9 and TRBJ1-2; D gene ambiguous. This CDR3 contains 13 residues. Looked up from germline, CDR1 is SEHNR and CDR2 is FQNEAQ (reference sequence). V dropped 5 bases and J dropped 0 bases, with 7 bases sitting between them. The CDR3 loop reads CASSREANYGYTF. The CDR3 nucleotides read TGTGCCAGCAGCAGGGAAGCTAACTATGGCTACACCTTC.